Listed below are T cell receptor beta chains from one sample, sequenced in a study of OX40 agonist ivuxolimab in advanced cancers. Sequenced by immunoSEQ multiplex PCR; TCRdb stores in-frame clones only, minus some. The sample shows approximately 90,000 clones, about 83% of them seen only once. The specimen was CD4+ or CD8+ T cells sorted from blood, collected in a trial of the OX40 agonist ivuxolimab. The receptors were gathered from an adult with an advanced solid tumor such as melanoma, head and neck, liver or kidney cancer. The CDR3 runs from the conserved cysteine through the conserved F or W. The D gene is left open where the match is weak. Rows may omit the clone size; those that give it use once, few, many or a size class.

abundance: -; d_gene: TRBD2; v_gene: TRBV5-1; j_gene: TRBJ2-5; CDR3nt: TGCGCCAGCAGCACCTCGGGGGGTGGCGAGACCCAGTACTTC; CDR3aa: CASSTSGGGETQYF
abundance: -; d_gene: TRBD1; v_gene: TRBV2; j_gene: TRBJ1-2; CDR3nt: TGTGCCAGCAGGACTCCCGGGACAGTTTTTAACTATGGCTACACCTTC; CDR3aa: CASRTPGTVFNYGYTF
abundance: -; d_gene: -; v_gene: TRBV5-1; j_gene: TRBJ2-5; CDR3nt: TGCGCCAGCAGCCTGGGGGCGTTAGGGGAGACCCAGTACTTC; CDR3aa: CASSLGALGETQYF
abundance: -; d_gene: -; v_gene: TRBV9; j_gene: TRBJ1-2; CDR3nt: TGTGCCAGCAGCGTGGAGGGGAGGGATGGCTACACCTTC; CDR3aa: CASSVEGRDGYTF
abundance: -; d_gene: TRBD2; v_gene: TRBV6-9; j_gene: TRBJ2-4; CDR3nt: TGTGCCAGCAGTTGTCTCCCTAGCGGGGGGGGCAAAAACATTCAGTACTTC; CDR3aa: CASSCLPSGGGKNIQYF
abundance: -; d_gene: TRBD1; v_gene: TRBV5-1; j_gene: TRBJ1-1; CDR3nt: TGCGCCAGCAGCGCAGAACTACAGGGGGGGACTGAAGCTTTCTTT; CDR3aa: CASSAELQGGTEAFF
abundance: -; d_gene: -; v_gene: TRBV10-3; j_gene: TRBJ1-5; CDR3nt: TGTGCCATCCTGCCAGGCGGTCAGCCCCAGCATTTT; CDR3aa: CAILPGGQPQHF
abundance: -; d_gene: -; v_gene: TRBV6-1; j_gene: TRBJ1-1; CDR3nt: TGTGCCAGCAGTGAACACGCAGGGACGAAAGCTTTCTTT; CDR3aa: CASSEHAGTKAFF
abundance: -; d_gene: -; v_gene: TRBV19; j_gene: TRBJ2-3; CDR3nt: TGTGCCAGTAGTTTAGGAAAATACACGGACTTCCTTCGCACAGATACGCAGTATTTT; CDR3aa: CASSLGKYTDFLRTDTQYF
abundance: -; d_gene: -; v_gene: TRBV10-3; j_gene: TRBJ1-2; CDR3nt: TGTGCCATCAGTGAGCTGGGCAGGAGAGATAACTATGGCTACACCTTC; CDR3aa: CAISELGRRDNYGYTF
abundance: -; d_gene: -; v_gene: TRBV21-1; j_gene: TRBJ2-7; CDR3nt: TGTGCCAGCAGCAAAGTTTCAGCAAGAGAGCCCCCCAGCTCCTACGAGCAGTACTTC; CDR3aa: CASSKVSAREPPSSYEQYF
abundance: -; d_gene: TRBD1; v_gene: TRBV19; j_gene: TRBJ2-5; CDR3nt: TGTGCCAGTAGTACCCCCGGGACAGATGAAGAGACCCAGTACTTC; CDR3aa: CASSTPGTDEETQYF
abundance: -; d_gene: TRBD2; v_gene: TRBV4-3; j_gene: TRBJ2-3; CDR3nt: TGCGCCAGCAGCCAAGAGCGGGGGTCTAGTAGTCTGGATACGCAGTATTTT; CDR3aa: CASSQERGSSSLDTQYF
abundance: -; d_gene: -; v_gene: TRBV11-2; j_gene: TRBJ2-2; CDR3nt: TGTGCCAGCAGCCCCCAGACAGTTGCGAACACCGGGGAGCTGTTTTTT; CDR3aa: CASSPQTVANTGELFF
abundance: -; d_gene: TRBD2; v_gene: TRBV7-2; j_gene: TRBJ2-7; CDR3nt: TGTGCCAGCAGCTTACAGACAAGCGGGAGGGCCCTTCCCTACGAGCAGTACTTC; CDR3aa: CASSLQTSGRALPYEQYF
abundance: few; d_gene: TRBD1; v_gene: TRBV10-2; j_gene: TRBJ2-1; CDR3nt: TGCGCCAGCAGTGGACAGGGAGATGAGCAGTTCTTC; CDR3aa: CASSGQGDEQFF
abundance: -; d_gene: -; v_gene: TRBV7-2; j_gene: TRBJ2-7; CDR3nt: TGTGCCAGCAGCTTCTCCAGGCTGGAGCAGTACTTC; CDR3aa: CASSFSRLEQYF
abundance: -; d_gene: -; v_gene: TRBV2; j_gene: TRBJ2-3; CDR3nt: TGTGCCAGCTGTGAGCTTAATGTCATCGATACGCAGTATTTT; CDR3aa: CASCELNVIDTQYF
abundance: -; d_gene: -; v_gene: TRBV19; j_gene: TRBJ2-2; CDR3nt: TGTGCCAGTAGACCACGGGACTCTCCCACCGGGGAGCTGTTTTTT; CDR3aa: CASRPRDSPTGELFF
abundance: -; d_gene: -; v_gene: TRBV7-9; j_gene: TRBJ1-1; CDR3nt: TGTGCCAGCAGCTTAGCCTTGGGTCGGTCTCCGAACACTGAAGCTTTCTTT; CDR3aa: CASSLALGRSPNTEAFF
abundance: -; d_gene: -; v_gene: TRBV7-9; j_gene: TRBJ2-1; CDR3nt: TGTGCCAGCAGCCCCACAGCCATTCGCCCCAATGAGCAGTTCTTC; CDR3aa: CASSPTAIRPNEQFF